This TCR beta chain was identified during a study of response to subunit inactivated influenza vaccine. Study-wide results and caveats: Few additional T cells are recruited per seasonal influenza vaccination, authors suggested.

TCRdb processed the RT-PCR reads anew with MiXCR; each CDR3 protein has one entry. The sample shows about 700,000 distinct CDR3 sequences, approximately 14% of them seen only once. This clonotype was observed a handful of times. Antigen: not known. V shed 3 bases, J shed 0 bases, and the junction held 20 bases outside the gene matches. This CDR3 has 20 residues. Germline V gene sequence: CDR1 SGHAT, CDR2 FQDESV (reference sequence). This sample comprised PBMCs from blood, obtained approximately 13 days after vaccination. The chain recombines TRBV11-1 with TRBJ2-7, with TRBD1 matching 7 bases. The receptor's source is a man over 45 who received an inactivated influenza vaccine. CDR3 DNA: TGTGCCAGCAGCTTTTCTAGAGTTCTGGGGAAGTGGGACAGCTCCTACGAGCAGTACTTC. It yields the protein CASSFSRVLGKWDSSYEQYF.